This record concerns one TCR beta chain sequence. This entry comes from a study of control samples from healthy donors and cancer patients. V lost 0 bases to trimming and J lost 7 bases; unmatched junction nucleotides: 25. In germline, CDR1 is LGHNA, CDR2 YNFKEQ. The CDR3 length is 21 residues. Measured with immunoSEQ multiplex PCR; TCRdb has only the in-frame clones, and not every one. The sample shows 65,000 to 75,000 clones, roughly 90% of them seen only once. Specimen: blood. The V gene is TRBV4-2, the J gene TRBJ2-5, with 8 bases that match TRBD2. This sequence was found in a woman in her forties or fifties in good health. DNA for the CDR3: TGTGCCAGCAGCCAAGATGGAGGGACGGGGGTAGCGGGATGGACGAGAGCGACCCAGTACTTC. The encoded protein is CASSQDGGTGVAGWTRATQYF.